The entry that follows covers one T cell receptor (beta chain) sequence. The data were obtained in a study of blood T cell repertoires in COVID-19. Clones were sequenced by immunoSEQ multiplex PCR, and TCRdb holds only the in-frame ones, with some missing. This sample has roughly 13,000 clones; around nine tenths occur once, and the top ten carry 45% to 60%. The CDR3 runs 14 residues. Germline loops: CDR1 LNHNV, CDR2 YYDKDF (reference sequence). With 1 base removed from V and 2 bases from J, the gap between germline ends came to 9 bases. The chain has TRBV15 and TRBJ2-7; D not certain. The TCR originated in a man older than 75 with acute or convalescent COVID-19. Specimen: peripheral blood. CDR3 residues: CATSRGPTTYEQYF. CDR3 DNA sequence: TGTGCCACCAGCAGAGGCCCTACCACCTACGAGCAGTACTTC. Full variable domain (rest looked up from reference TRBV15 and TRBJ2-7): DAMVIQNPRYQVTQFGKPVTLSCSQTLNHNVMYWYQQKSSQAPKLLFHYYDKDFNNEADTPDNFQSRRPNTSFCFLDIRSPGLGDTAMYLCATSRGPTTYEQYFGPGTRLTVT.